The 8 T cell receptor beta chains below were found in one sample sequenced in a study of OX40 agonist ivuxolimab in advanced cancers. Measured with immunoSEQ multiplex PCR; TCRdb has only the in-frame clones, and not every one. The repertoire has approximately 82,000 clones, roughly 90% of them found once; the top ten carry 8% to 10%. Sequences were derived from CD4+ or CD8+ T cells sorted from blood, sampled in a trial of the OX40 agonist ivuxolimab. These receptors were obtained from an adult with an advanced solid tumor such as melanoma, head and neck, liver or kidney cancer.

The chain uses TRBV29-1 and TRBJ1-2, with a tentative D call TRBD1 (5 bases). Germline CDR1 SQVTM, CDR2 ANQGSEA. Trimming cost V 7 bases and J 4 bases, with 13 bases left between them. The CDR3 sequence is 12 residues long. CDR3 sequence: CSGSWGVYGYTF. The CDR3 bases are TGCAGCGGGTCTTGGGGCGTCTATGGCTACACCTTC. The full variable domain, completed using reference TRBV29-1 and TRBJ1-2, is SAVISQKPSRDICQRGTSLTIQCQVDSQVTMMFWYRQQPGQSLTLIATANQGSEATYESGFVIDKFPISRPNLTFSTLTVSNMSPEDSSIYLCSGSWGVYGYTFGSGTRLTVV.

The chain uses TRBV5-1 and TRBJ2-3, with a weak D call TRBD2 (5 bases). There are 15 residues in the CDR3. The V gene's germline CDR1 is SGHRS and CDR2 YFSETQ. V dropped 1 base and J dropped 0 bases, with 9 bases sitting between them. The CDR3 loop reads CASSLRLTSTDTQYF. Written as DNA, the CDR3 is TGCGCCAGCAGCTTGCGACTAACTAGCACAGATACGCAGTATTTT.

CDR3 in DNA: TGTGCCAGCAGTTCCAGGGGCCTCTACACAGATACGCAGTATTTT. The encoded protein is CASSSRGLYTDTQYF. The J gene is TRBJ2-3, the V gene TRBV6-5, with D perhaps TRBD1 (6 bases). Per germline, CDR1 MNHEY and CDR2 SVGAGI. Trimming removed 4 bases at V and 2 bases at J, with 13 bases between. The CDR3 has 15 residues.

This clone was observed a handful of times. The chain is built from TRBV5-1 and TRBJ2-7, with D perhaps matching TRBD2 (6 bases). V shed 0 bases and J shed 0 bases, with 7 bases lying between them. This CDR3 has 14 amino acids. Germline V lookup: CDR1 SGHRS, CDR2 YFSETQ. This CDR3 is CASSLDGSSYEQYF. The CDR3 coding sequence is TGCGCCAGCAGCTTGGACGGGAGCTCCTACGAGCAGTACTTC.

The rearrangement joins TRBV11-3 to TRBJ2-1; D unresolved. V was cut by 2 bases and J by 5 bases, with 7 bases left in between. This CDR3 spans 13 amino acids. The germline gives CDR1 SGHNT, CDR2 YENEEA. This chain's CDR3 is CASSLRWDNEQFF. The DNA of the CDR3 is TGTGCCAGCAGCTTACGTTGGGACAATGAGCAGTTCTTC.

The chain links TRBV27 to TRBJ2-2, with TRBD1 matching 7 bases. The CDR3 is 13 residues long. V shed 6 bases, J shed 5 bases, and the junction held 3 bases outside the gene matches. Germline CDR1 is MNHEY and CDR2 is SMNVEV (reference sequence). The CDR3 loop reads CASRIQGTGELFF. CDR3 DNA: TGTGCCAGCAGGATACAGGGGACCGGGGAGCTGTTTTTT.

The sample holds a few counts of this clone. Other nucleotide sequences in the sample specify the same CDR3. The chain is built from TRBV7-2 and TRBJ2-5, with 10 bases that match TRBD1. J gave up 5 bases and V 1 base, and 4 bases lay outside the gene matches. The CDR3 is made up of 15 amino acids. Germline V gene sequence: CDR1 SGHTA, CDR2 FQGNSA. The CDR3 bases are TGTGCCAGCAGCTTAGGACAGGGGGCCTGGGAGACCCAGTACTTC. This gives the protein CASSLGQGAWETQYF.

The CDR3 region has the DNA TGTGCCAGCGCGGGGCGGGGCGGAGGACAGGGCGAGCAGTACTTC. This sequence encodes CASAGRGGGQGEQYF. This chain connects TRBV2 to TRBJ2-7; 8 nucleotides align to TRBD1. This CDR3 contains 15 residues. V lost 8 bases, J lost 6 bases, and 15 bases stayed unmatched. In germline, CDR1 is SNHLY, CDR2 FYNNEI.